This T cell receptor beta chain came from a study of Tregs in tolerant kidney transplant recipients. Repertoires were generated with immunoSEQ multiplex PCR, while TCRdb's copy carries only in-frame clones and drops some. The profile shows about 240,000 clones, around 82% of them singletons. Germline V gives CDR1 LGHNA, CDR2 YNFKEQ. The CDR3 consists of 15 residues. V was shortened by 3 bases and J by 0 bases, with 8 bases between the two germline ends. Sequencing input: CD4+ T cells from blood. This sequence was found in a human donor in good health. The chain carries TRBV4-2 and TRBJ1-4, with D unresolved. CDR3 nucleotides: TGTGCCAGCAGCCACAACGAGGCAACTAATGAAAAACTGTTTTTT. This sequence encodes CASSHNEATNEKLFF.